These T cell receptor beta chains were read from a single sample in a study of T cell repertoires in cytomegalovirus infection. TCRdb reprocessed the reads via MiXCR and lists one record per CDR3 protein. The sample contains 650,000 to 900,000 distinct CDR3 sequences, about 31% of which appear only once. These receptors' antigens are unknown. The sequences come from cultured CD8+ T cells from PBMCs, collected from culture after CMV antigen stimulation. The receptors shown here come from a human donor in good health (CMV status not recorded). Some clones in this sample may be carry-over from other donors' samples. Each CDR3 is given with its conserved first and last residue. A D gene is named only where the DNA matches it firmly. Size values are once, few and many counts, or a class for expanded clones, and some rows have none.

DNA	CDR3	size	D	V	J
TGTGCCAGCGGCCAGGCCGTCGGGGGGGGAAGGACTGAAGCTTTCTTT	CASGQAVGGGRTEAFF	NA	NA	TRBV3-1	TRBJ1-1
TGTGCCAGCAGGGAGGGGCAGACAGTGCAGTATTTT	CASREGQTVQYF	many	NA	TRBV6-2/TRBV6-3	TRBJ2-3
TGTGCCAGCAGTTTCGACAGGACAGGGGAGACCCAGTACTTC	CASSFDRTGETQYF	NA	TRBD1	TRBV12-3/TRBV12-4	TRBJ2-5
TGCAGCGTTGAGGTCGTAGCGGGGTTCGGAGAGACCCAGTACTTC	CSVEVVAGFGETQYF	NA	TRBD2	TRBV29-1	TRBJ2-5
TGTGCCATCAGTGGAGTCCCCGACAGGACCTCCTACAATGAGCAGTTCTTC	CAISGVPDRTSYNEQFF	NA	NA	TRBV10-3	TRBJ2-1
TGTGCCAGCAGTGACCCAATAACTGGGTCGAATCAGCCCCAGCATTTT	CASSDPITGSNQPQHF	NA	NA	TRBV2	TRBJ1-5
TGTGCCAGCAGTTTATGGGGCACGTCGCCCTACGAGCAGTACTTC	CASSLWGTSPYEQYF	NA	NA	TRBV27	TRBJ2-7
TGTGCCAGCAGTATCCTGGGACTTGGGGCCAACGTCCTGACTTTC	CASSILGLGANVLTF	NA	NA	TRBV27	TRBJ2-6
TGTGCCAGCAGAAAAAGCGGGGGAGGGGATACGCAGTATTTT	CASRKSGGGDTQYF	few	TRBD2	TRBV28	TRBJ2-3
TGTGCCAGCAGTTTCGGGACAGGGGGCCAGAGCAATCAGCCCCAGCATTTT	CASSFGTGGQSNQPQHF	NA	TRBD1	TRBV6-2/TRBV6-3	TRBJ1-5